Following are 29 T cell receptor beta chains from one sample sequenced in a study of shared clonotypes between healthy human individuals. Sequenced by immunoSEQ multiplex PCR; TCRdb stores in-frame clones only, minus some. The sample records about 480,000 clones, 60% to 80% being singletons. The sample consisted of PBMCs. These receptors were taken from a woman in her thirties or forties in good health. Some clones in this sample may be carry-over from other donors' samples.

V is TRBV7-9 and J is TRBJ1-3; D gene unclear. CDR1 and CDR2 from the germline V gene are SEHNR and FQNEAQ (reference sequence). Trimming stripped 3 bases from V and 0 bases from J, with 18 bases between. The CDR3 has 18 amino acids. Here the CDR3 DNA reads TGTGCCAGCAGCTTGGGAACTCCTATACCCTTCTCTGGAAACACCATATATTTT. This encodes CASSLGTPIPFSGNTIYF. Based on the CDR3 plus reference TRBV7-9 and TRBJ1-3, the full variable domain is DTGVSQNPRHKITKRGQNVTFRCDPISEHNRLYWYRQTLGQGPEFLTYFQNEAQLEKSRLLSDRFSAERPKGSFSTLEIQRTEQGDSAMYLCASSLGTPIPFSGNTIYFGEGSWLTVV.

The rearrangement joins TRBV6-5 to TRBJ2-7, with TRBD2 matching over 9 bases. J was trimmed by 4 bases and V by 0 bases; bases with no gene match: 4. The CDR3 totals 15 residues. Per the germline V gene, CDR1 is MNHEY and CDR2 is SVGAGI. The CDR3 nucleotides read TGTGCCAGCAGTTACTCAGGACTAGCGCTTTACGAGCAGTACTTC. Protein sequence: CASSYSGLALYEQYF.

The V gene is TRBV30, the J gene TRBJ1-5; D perhaps matches TRBD1 (6 bases). Germline V gene data show CDR1 as GTSNPN and CDR2 as SVGIG (reference sequence). CDR3 size: 13 residues. Trimming took off 5 bases at V and 6 bases at J, with 14 bases between the two ends. The CDR3 here is CAWDTGSGQPQHF. CDR3 DNA sequence: TGTGCCTGGGACACAGGGAGTGGTCAGCCCCAGCATTTT.

The chain recombines TRBV28 with TRBJ2-1; 9 nucleotides agree with TRBD2. The CDR3 covers 13 residues. The junction had 3 bases not matched to a gene; V was cut back by 4 bases and J by 8 bases. Germline CDR1 and CDR2: MDHEN and SYDVKM. CDR3 region: CASSWASGDEQFF. The CDR3, as DNA: TGTGCCAGCAGTTGGGCTAGCGGGGATGAGCAGTTCTTC.

This clone appeared a single time. V usage is TRBV6-1 and J usage is TRBJ1-2; 7 nucleotides match TRBD1. Germline V gives CDR1 MNHNS, CDR2 SASEGT. The ends lost 7 bases at V and 5 bases at J; junction bases unmatched: 7. CDR3 length: 13 amino acids. The CDR3, as DNA: TGTGCCAGCACCTCAACGACAGGGTATGGCTACACCTTC. Protein product: CASTSTTGYGYTF.

The chain uses TRBV4-1 and TRBJ2-7; 8 bases match TRBD1. Germline CDR1 is MGHRA and CDR2 is YSYEKL. The ends lost 1 base at V and 3 bases at J; junction bases unmatched: 8. This CDR3 spans 16 amino acids. CDR3 coding DNA: TGCGCCAGCAGCCAAGCCTCCGGGACAGGAAACTACGAGCAGTACTTC. Translated, it gives CASSQASGTGNYEQYF.

V gene TRBV7-9 combines with J gene TRBJ2-5; no clear D gene. Germline V CDR1 and CDR2: SEHNR, FQNEAQ (reference sequence). V was trimmed by 10 bases and J by 4 bases, leaving 10 bases between them. CDR3 length: 11 residues. CDR3 sequence reads: CAIPHGETQYF. The CDR3 DNA is TGTGCCATCCCTCACGGAGAGACCCAGTACTTC.

V usage is TRBV19 and J usage is TRBJ2-2; TRBD1 agrees at 11 bases. CDR3 length equals 15 residues. The V gene's germline CDR1 is LNHDA and CDR2 SQIVND (reference sequence). After removal of 10 bases from V and 2 bases from J, the junction contained 6 bases not matched to a gene. CDR3 loop: CATADRGLNTGELFF. In DNA form, the CDR3 reads TGTGCCACCGCGGACAGGGGGCTTAACACCGGGGAGCTGTTTTTT. Drawing the rest from reference TRBV19 and TRBJ2-2, the complete variable domain is DGGITQSPKYLFRKEGQNVTLSCEQNLNHDAMYWYRQDPGQGLRLIYYSQIVNDFQKGDIAEGYSVSREKKESFPLTVTSAQKNPTAFYLCATADRGLNTGELFFGEGSRLTVL.

This chain connects TRBV19 to TRBJ2-1, with 9 bases lining up with TRBD2. Germline CDR1 reads LNHDA; CDR2 reads SQIVND (reference sequence). This CDR3 is 19 amino acids long. Germline trimming cut 3 bases from V and 0 bases from J; bases unmatched to any gene: 12. This chain's CDR3 is CASSMKSSGILFSYNEQFF. CDR3 nucleotide sequence: TGTGCCAGTAGTATGAAGTCTAGCGGGATCCTGTTCTCCTACAATGAGCAGTTCTTC.

This clone showed up just a few times. V gene TRBV7-6 combines with J gene TRBJ2-3; 13 positions match TRBD2. With V trimmed by 5 bases and J by 0 bases, 8 bases remained unmatched. Germline V CDR1 and CDR2: SGHVS, FNYEAQ. This CDR3 spans 18 amino acids. CDR3 amino acids: CASSPRLAGGTSTDTQYF. Here the CDR3 DNA reads TGTGCCAGCAGCCCCCGACTAGCGGGAGGTACAAGCACAGATACGCAGTATTTT.

The chain links TRBV7-2 to TRBJ2-2, with 7 positions matching TRBD2. With V trimmed by 1 base and J by 5 bases, 4 bases remained unmatched. The CDR3 length is 15 residues. Looked up from germline, CDR1 is SGHTA and CDR2 is FQGNSA. The DNA for the CDR3 is TGTGCCAGCAGCTTAGAGCTAGCGGATACCGGGGAGCTGTTTTTT. The encoded protein is CASSLELADTGELFF.

The rearrangement links TRBV2 to TRBJ1-1; weak D call: TRBD1 (5 bases). This CDR3 spans 12 amino acids. The V end lost 6 bases, the J end lost 2 bases, and 7 bases lay between the germline ends. Germline loops: CDR1 SNHLY, CDR2 FYNNEI. For the CDR3, the DNA is TGTGCCAGCAGGAGGGGCAACACTGAAGCTTTCTTT. It translates to CASRRGNTEAFF.

The chain joins TRBV5-1 to TRBJ2-7, with TRBD2 matching over 7 bases. V shed 4 bases and J 3 bases; nucleotides not matched to a gene: 10. The CDR3 runs to 15 residues. Germline V gene data show CDR1 as SGHRS and CDR2 as YFSETQ. CDR3 sequence: CASSPNPSGHYEQYF. Written as DNA, the CDR3 is TGCGCCAGCAGCCCAAACCCTAGCGGCCACTACGAGCAGTACTTC.

This rearrangement joins TRBV28 to TRBJ2-7; D remains ambiguous. The CDR3 covers 11 residues. Germline-derived CDR1 and CDR2 are MDHEN and SYDVKM. Trimming took 9 bases from V and 4 from J, leaving 10 bases between them. Here the CDR3 DNA reads TGTGCCAGTACGACCCAATACGAGCAGTACTTC. It is translated as CASTTQYEQYF.

The chain recombines TRBV28 with TRBJ1-5; D not certain. The germline gives CDR1 MDHEN, CDR2 SYDVKM. V was pared by 1 base and J by 12 bases, with 10 bases between. The CDR3 contains 12 residues. The CDR3 DNA reads TGTGCCAGCAGTTTATTTGGGAGGCTCCAGCATTTT. Its protein is CASSLFGRLQHF.

V gene TRBV19 combines with J gene TRBJ2-3; TRBD1 matches at 8 bases. Germline trimming cut 4 bases from V and 5 bases from J; bases unmatched to any gene: 5. Germline assignment: CDR1 LNHDA and CDR2 SQIVND (reference sequence). CDR3 size: 14 residues. CDR3 DNA sequence: TGTGCCAGTAGTAGGGGACAGGATATAGATACGCAGTATTTT. This sequence encodes CASSRGQDIDTQYF.

The chain uses TRBV7-2 and TRBJ1-2; D is undetermined. V was cut by 1 base and J by 4 bases, with 10 bases left in between. Per the germline V gene, CDR1 is SGHTA and CDR2 is FQGNSA. CDR3 length: 14 amino acids. The CDR3 coding sequence is TGTGCCAGCAGCTTAGGGGCGGGCCCCTATGGCTACACCTTC. Its protein is CASSLGAGPYGYTF.

This sequence joins TRBV7-6 and TRBJ1-1; perhaps TRBD1 as D (5 bases). Trimming took off 6 bases at V and 2 bases at J, with 16 bases between the two ends. The CDR3 totals 15 residues. Germline V gene lookup returns CDR1 SGHVS and CDR2 FNYEAQ. CDR3 amino acids: CASSSLGGGNTEAFF. DNA for the CDR3: TGTGCCAGCAGTTCCCTGGGTGGGGGTAACACTGAAGCTTTCTTT.

V gene TRBV7-3 combines with J gene TRBJ2-1; 7 bases agree with TRBD2. Trimming removed 6 bases from V and 0 bases from J; junction bases left unmatched: 2. The CDR3 runs 14 residues. In germline, CDR1 is SGHTA, CDR2 FQGTGA. The CDR3 bases are TGTGCCAGCAGAAGCGGGACCTCCTACAATGAGCAGTTCTTC. Translated, it gives CASRSGTSYNEQFF.

This clone was recorded a few times. This chain connects TRBV19 to TRBJ2-2; 10 bases agree with TRBD2. This CDR3 region has 16 residues. Germline-derived CDR1 and CDR2 are LNHDA and SQIVND (reference sequence). The V gene end was trimmed by 2 bases and the J gene end by 7 bases; junction bases not matched to a gene: 7. CDR3 loop: CASSILAGVGLGELFF. The CDR3 bases are TGTGCCAGTAGTATACTAGCGGGAGTTGGGCTCGGGGAGCTGTTTTTT.

There are many counts of this clone. The V call is TRBV7-9, the J call TRBJ2-2; D is uncertain. The CDR3 runs 13 residues. CDR1 is SEHNR and CDR2 is FQNEAQ in the germline V gene (reference sequence). V lost 6 bases and J lost 5, with 10 bases in between. The CDR3 here is CASRAMETGELFF. The CDR3 coding sequence is TGTGCCAGCAGGGCGATGGAGACCGGGGAGCTGTTTTTT.

The genes are TRBV7-9 and TRBJ2-6; D is possibly TRBD1 (5 bases). The germline V and J ends were trimmed by 3 bases and 2 bases, with 17 bases remaining between them. Germline CDR1 reads SEHNR; CDR2 reads FQNEAQ (reference sequence). The CDR3 length is 18 residues. CDR3 nucleotides: TGTGCCAGCAGCTTCGGCACAGGCTCTTCTGCTGGGGCCAACGTCCTGACTTTC. Encoded protein: CASSFGTGSSAGANVLTF.

V gene TRBV5-1 combines with J gene TRBJ2-1; D might be TRBD2 (6 bases). CDR3 size: 15 residues. Trimming removed 2 bases from V and 7 bases from J, with 16 bases in between. Looked up from germline, CDR1 is SGHRS and CDR2 is YFSETQ. This CDR3 reads CASSFAPGSENEQFF. Here the CDR3 DNA reads TGCGCCAGCAGCTTCGCCCCCGGGAGCGAGAATGAGCAGTTCTTC.

The genes are TRBV11-1 and TRBJ2-5; D not certain. Gene TRBJ2-7 matches the end of the DNA better, so the J call may be wrong. Germline loops: CDR1 SGHAT, CDR2 FQDESV (reference sequence). This CDR3 has 16 residues. CDR3 DNA: TGTGCCAGCAGCTTGGGCAGCGCGATCAGCTCCTACGAGCAGTACTTC. Translating gives CASSLGSAISSYEQYF.

This chain connects TRBV19 to TRBJ1-4; 7 bases fit TRBD1. Germline CDR1 LNHDA, CDR2 SQIVND (reference sequence). The V segment lost 5 bases and the J segment 2 bases; nucleotides outside the gene matches: 5. The CDR3 consists of 15 residues. The CDR3 here is CASSRPGQTNEKLFF. CDR3 bases: TGTGCCAGTAGTCGACCGGGACAGACTAATGAAAAACTGTTTTTT.

The chain carries TRBV5-1 and TRBJ2-1; D unresolved. The CDR3 extends over 13 amino acids. Looked up from germline, CDR1 is SGHRS and CDR2 is YFSETQ. The germline V and J ends were trimmed by 6 bases and 7 bases, with 14 bases remaining between them. The CDR3 region has the DNA TGCGCCAGCATACCCTACCCCATAAATGAGCAGTTCTTC. This sequence encodes CASIPYPINEQFF.

The chain uses TRBV11-2 and TRBJ2-7; D is unresolved. Trimming took off 0 bases at V and 7 bases at J, with 10 bases between the two ends. Germline V gives CDR1 SGHAT, CDR2 FQNNGV. The CDR3 runs 13 residues. The CDR3 sequence: CASSLEYGLEQYF. The CDR3 DNA follows: TGTGCCAGCAGCTTAGAATACGGGCTGGAGCAGTACTTC.

The table lists this clone with a few counts. The chain employs TRBV2 and TRBJ1-1; possible D gene TRBD1, 5 bases. CDR3 size: 12 residues. Between the trimmed V and J ends, which lost 4 bases and 10 bases, there was a span of 13 bases. Germline values: CDR1 SNHLY, CDR2 FYNNEI. The CDR3 region is CASSALTGPAFF. In DNA form, the CDR3 reads TGTGCCAGCAGTGCATTGACGGGGCCAGCTTTCTTT.

The chain links TRBV7-2 to TRBJ1-2; D is unclear. Trimming removed 5 bases at V and 4 bases at J, with 17 bases between. Germline loops: CDR1 SGHTA, CDR2 FQGNSA. The CDR3 consists of 15 residues. CDR3 sequence reads: CASSPAGRIGYGYTF. The CDR3 DNA is TGTGCCAGCAGCCCTGCGGGAAGAATCGGCTATGGCTACACCTTC.